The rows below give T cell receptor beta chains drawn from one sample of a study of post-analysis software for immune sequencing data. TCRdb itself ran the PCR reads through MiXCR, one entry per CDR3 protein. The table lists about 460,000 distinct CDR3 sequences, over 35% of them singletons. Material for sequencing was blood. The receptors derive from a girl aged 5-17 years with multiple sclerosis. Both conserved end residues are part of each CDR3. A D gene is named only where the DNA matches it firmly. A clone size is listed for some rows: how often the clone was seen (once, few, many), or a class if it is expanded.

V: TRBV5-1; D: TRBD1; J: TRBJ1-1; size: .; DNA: TGCGCCAGCAGCACCGAGGGGGCCTTGAACACTGAAGCTTTCTTT; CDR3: CASSTEGALNTEAFF
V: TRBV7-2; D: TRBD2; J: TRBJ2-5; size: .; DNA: TGTGCCAGCAGCGGAGGACTAGCGGGACGTGAGACCCAGTACTTC; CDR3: CASSGGLAGRETQYF
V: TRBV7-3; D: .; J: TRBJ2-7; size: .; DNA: TGTGCCAGCAGCTCGAACACCCAGGACACCCCAGGGTACTTC; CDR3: CASSSNTQDTPGYF
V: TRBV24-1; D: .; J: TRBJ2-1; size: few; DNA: TGTGCCACCAGTGACCTACCCCCCGCTAGGGAGCAGTTCTTC; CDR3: CATSDLPPAREQFF
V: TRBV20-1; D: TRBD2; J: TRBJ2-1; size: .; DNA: TGCAGTGCTAGAATATTAGCGGGAGGGCCTTTGGTCTACAATGAGCAGTTCTTC; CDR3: CSARILAGGPLVYNEQFF
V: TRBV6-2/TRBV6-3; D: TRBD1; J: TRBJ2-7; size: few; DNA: TGTGCCAGCAGTTACGCCGTGGGACAGACCTCCTACGAGCAGTACTTC; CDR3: CASSYAVGQTSYEQYF
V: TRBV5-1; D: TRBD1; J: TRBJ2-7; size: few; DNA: TGCGCCAGCAGCTCCGGCGGGACAGGCGCCTCCGAGCAGTACTTC; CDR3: CASSSGGTGASEQYF
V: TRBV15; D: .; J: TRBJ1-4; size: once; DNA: TGTGCCACCAGTGTTAAAGAGGCACCTAATGAAAAACTGTTTTTT; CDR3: CATSVKEAPNEKLFF
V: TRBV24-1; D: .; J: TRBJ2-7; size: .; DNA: TGTGCCACCAGTGATTTTGTCGCCGGGGCCTACGAGCAGTACTTC; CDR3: CATSDFVAGAYEQYF
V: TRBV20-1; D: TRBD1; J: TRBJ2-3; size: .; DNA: TGCAGTGCTATTGACAGGGCGTTAACTAGCACAGATACGCAGTATTTT; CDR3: CSAIDRALTSTDTQYF
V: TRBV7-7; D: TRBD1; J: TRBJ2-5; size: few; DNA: TGTGCTAGCAGCCCGACAGGGTACGAGACCCAGTACTTC; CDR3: CASSPTGYETQYF
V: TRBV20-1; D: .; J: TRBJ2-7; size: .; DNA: TGCAGTGCTAGGGAACTCCCCAACTACGAGCAGTACTTC; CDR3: CSARELPNYEQYF
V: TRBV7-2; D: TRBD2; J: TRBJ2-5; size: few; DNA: TGTGCCAGCAGCTTGCTAGCGGAAGAGACCCAGTACTTC; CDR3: CASSLLAEETQYF
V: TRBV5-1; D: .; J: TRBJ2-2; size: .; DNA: TGCGCCAGCAGCTTGGTGGAACCGGGCACCGGGGAGCTGTTTTTT; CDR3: CASSLVEPGTGELFF
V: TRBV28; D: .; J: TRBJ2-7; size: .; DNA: TGTGCCAGCGAGATGAAACCCACCTACGAGCAGTACTTC; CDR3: CASEMKPTYEQYF
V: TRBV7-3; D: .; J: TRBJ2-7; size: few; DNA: TGTGCCAGCAGCACGGGACATTTCTACGAGCAGTACTTC; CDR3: CASSTGHFYEQYF
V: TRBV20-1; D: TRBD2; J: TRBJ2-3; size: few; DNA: TGCAGTGCCTCCGGGACTAGCGGGACTGTCACAGATACGCAGTATTTT; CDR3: CSASGTSGTVTDTQYF
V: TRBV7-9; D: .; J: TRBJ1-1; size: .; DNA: TGTGCCAGCAGGCAACAGACCTCTGAAGCTTTCTTT; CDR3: CASRQQTSEAFF
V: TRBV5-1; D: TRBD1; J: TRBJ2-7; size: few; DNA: TGCGCCAGCAGCTTGGGACAGGGAGAAGCCTCCTACGAGCAGTACTTC; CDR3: CASSLGQGEASYEQYF
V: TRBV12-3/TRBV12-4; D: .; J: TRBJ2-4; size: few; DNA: TGTGCCAGCAGTTTAGGTGTCATTCAGTACTTC; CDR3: CASSLGVIQYF
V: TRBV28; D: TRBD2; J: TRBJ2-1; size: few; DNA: TGTGCCAGCAGCCCGCTAGCGGGAGGGCTAGAGCAGTTCTTC; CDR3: CASSPLAGGLEQFF
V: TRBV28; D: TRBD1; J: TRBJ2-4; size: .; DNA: TGTGCCAGCAGTTCCTATACCGGACAGGGGCTGGACATTCAGTACTTC; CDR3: CASSSYTGQGLDIQYF
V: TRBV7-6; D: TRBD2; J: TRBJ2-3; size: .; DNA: TGTGCCAGCAGCTCCGGGACTAGCGGGATCTTAGATACGCAGTATTTT; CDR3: CASSSGTSGILDTQYF
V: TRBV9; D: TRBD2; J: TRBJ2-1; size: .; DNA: TGTGCCAGCAGCGTAGCTGTAGCGGGAGGCCATGAGCAGTTCTTC; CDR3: CASSVAVAGGHEQFF
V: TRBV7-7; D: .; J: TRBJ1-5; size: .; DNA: TGTGCTACCCCGGGCAGGATAAGCAATCAGCCCCAGCATTTT; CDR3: CATPGRISNQPQHF
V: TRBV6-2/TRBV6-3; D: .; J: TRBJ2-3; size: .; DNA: TGTGCCAGCAGACCCATTATCGACAGGGAGGGAGGAGATACGCAGTATTTT; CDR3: CASRPIIDREGGDTQYF
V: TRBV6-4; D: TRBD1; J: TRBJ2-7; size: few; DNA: TGTGCCAGCACCCTAGCCAGGGGGCGAAATGGGAACGAGCAGTACTTC; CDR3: CASTLARGRNGNEQYF
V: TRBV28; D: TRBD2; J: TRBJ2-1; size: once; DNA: TGTGCCAGCAGTTCGCCCCGGCTAGCGGGAGTAGGGAATAAGCAGTTCTTC; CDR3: CASSSPRLAGVGNKQFF